These 25 T cell receptor beta chains share one sample of origin, sequenced in a study of blood T cell repertoires in COVID-19. TCRdb's table, derived via immunoSEQ multiplex PCR, lists solely in-frame clones and lacks some. The table has 100,000 or so clones, more than 75% seen once; the top ten hold 2.5% to 3.5%. Material: peripheral blood. The receptors were gathered from a man in his forties or fifties with active or convalescent COVID-19.

The genes are TRBV7-9 and TRBJ2-5; possibly TRBD2 for D (6 bases). The CDR3 loop spans 16 amino acids. Trimming shortened V by 1 base and J by 3 bases, and 15 bases separated the two germline ends. Germline loops: CDR1 SEHNR, CDR2 FQNEAQ (reference sequence). CDR3 sequence: CASSLVGGVIKETQYF. CDR3 nucleotide sequence: TGTGCCAGCAGCTTAGTTGGCGGGGTTATTAAAGAGACCCAGTACTTC.

The chain couples TRBV19 to TRBJ1-4, with 8 bases identical to TRBD1. V shed 3 bases, J shed 7 bases, and the junction held 10 bases outside the gene matches. This CDR3 is built from 16 residues. Germline V gene lookup returns CDR1 LNHDA and CDR2 SQIVND (reference sequence). The DNA of the CDR3 is TGTGCCAGTAGTATGAGCGACAGGGGAGGAGGTGAAAAACTGTTTTTT. This encodes CASSMSDRGGGEKLFF.

This clone has a handful of counts. The chain carries TRBV7-2 and TRBJ1-5, with 7 nucleotides matching TRBD1. The length of the CDR3 is 14 residues. Germline trimming cut 8 bases from V and 1 base from J; bases unmatched to any gene: 5. CDR1 is SGHTA and CDR2 is FQGNSA in the germline V gene. CDR3 nucleotide sequence: TGTGCCAGCGGACAGGTAGGGAGCAATCAGCCCCAGCATTTT. As protein: CASGQVGSNQPQHF.

This rearrangement joins TRBV3-1 (or the pseudogene TRBV3-2) to TRBJ1-5; TRBD1 matches 10 bases. This CDR3 spans 17 amino acids. Germline V gene data show CDR1 as LGHDT and CDR2 as YNNKEL (reference sequence). Trimming took 5 bases from V and 2 from J; bases not matched to a gene: 9. CDR3 in DNA: TGTGCCAGCAGCACCCCGGGACAGGGGAGAGGCAATCAGCCCCAGCATTTT. Protein sequence: CASSTPGQGRGNQPQHF.

The rearrangement links TRBV5-5 to TRBJ1-3; perhaps TRBD1 as D (6 bases). This CDR3 contains 13 residues. Germline assignment: CDR1 SGHKS and CDR2 YYEKEE (reference sequence). Deletions cut 5 bases from V and 7 bases from J, with 13 bases between. DNA of the CDR3: TGTGCCAGCAGTACCTTACAGGGTAACACCATATATTTT. The encoded protein is CASSTLQGNTIYF.

The rearrangement joins TRBV24-1 to TRBJ1-2; possible D gene TRBD1, 6 bases. Trimming shortened V by 4 bases and J by 6 bases, and 11 bases separated the two germline ends. CDR1 is KGHDR and CDR2 is SFDVKD in the germline V gene. The CDR3 has 13 amino acids. The CDR3 DNA reads TGTGCCACCAGTGACCGGACAGACCATGGCTACACCTTC. Protein: CATSDRTDHGYTF.

This clone appeared a few times. V gene TRBV6-4 combines with J gene TRBJ1-6; no reliable D call. The V gene lost 6 bases and the J gene lost 7 bases, with 16 bases spanning the gap. Germline V gene lookup returns CDR1 MRHNA and CDR2 SNTAGT. The CDR3 totals 15 residues. CDR3: CASRVGAFPNSPLHF. CDR3 coding DNA: TGTGCCAGCAGAGTAGGAGCATTCCCCAATTCACCCCTCCACTTT.

In its sample, this clone was seen a few times. The CDR3: CAISYRETMGNTEAFF. In DNA, the CDR3 is TGTGCCATCAGTTACAGGGAGACAATGGGGAACACTGAAGCTTTCTTT. The chain couples TRBV10-3 to TRBJ1-1, with a possible D match to TRBD1 (6 bases). There are 16 residues in the CDR3. V was pared by 5 bases and J by 1 base, with 17 bases between. CDR1 is ENHRY, CDR2 SYGVKD, per germline.

The genes are TRBV7-9 and TRBJ2-7, with D possibly matching TRBD1 (6 bases). The CDR3 runs to 14 residues. Germline V gives CDR1 SEHNR, CDR2 FQNEAQ (reference sequence). Between the trimmed V and J ends, which lost 1 base and 5 bases, there was a span of 12 bases. The CDR3 coding sequence is TGTGCCAGCAGCTTAGTGGCAGGGGTGGACGAGCAGTACGTC. This encodes CASSLVAGVDEQYV.

J is TRBJ2-2 and V is TRBV7-9, with 10 bases that match TRBD2. The CDR3 is 15 residues long. Per the germline V gene, CDR1 is SEHNR and CDR2 is FQNEAQ (reference sequence). The trim removed 4 bases at V and 8 bases at J, leaving 7 bases unmatched. The CDR3: CASSSAGLATGELFF. The CDR3 nucleotides are TGTGCCAGCAGCTCGGCGGGACTAGCGACTGGGGAGCTGTTTTTT.

The chain carries TRBV3-1 (or the pseudogene TRBV3-2) and TRBJ2-7; D ambiguous. Germline loops: CDR1 LGHDT, CDR2 YNNKEL (reference sequence). The V end lost 5 bases, the J end lost 0 bases, and 11 bases lay between the germline ends. The CDR3 loop spans 14 amino acids. The CDR3 bases are TGTGCCAGCAGCTATCAGGATTTCTCCTACGAGCAGTACTTC. Amino acids: CASSYQDFSYEQYF.

This clone was detected many times. Other DNA sequences from this sample encode an identical CDR3 as well. The chain couples TRBV7-6 to TRBJ1-6, with D perhaps matching TRBD1 (5 bases). The V end lost 4 bases, the J end lost 9 bases, and 10 bases lay between the germline ends. This CDR3 has 13 amino acids. CDR1 SGHVS and CDR2 FNYEAQ come from the germline V gene. For the CDR3, the DNA is TGTGCCAGCAGCTCAGTGGGGGGTTCACCCCTCCACTTT. Translating it yields CASSSVGGSPLHF.

V and J are TRBV6-5 and TRBJ2-7; no reliable D call. The germline gives CDR1 MNHEY, CDR2 SVGAGI. The CDR3 is 10 residues long. The V and J ends lost 7 bases and 7 bases respectively, with 8 bases between them. CDR3 amino acids: CASKQAEQYV. Written as DNA, the CDR3 is TGTGCCAGCAAGCAGGCGGAGCAGTACGTC.

The rearrangement links TRBV24-1 to TRBJ2-3, with 9 bases identical to TRBD1. Germline V gene data show CDR1 as KGHDR and CDR2 as SFDVKD. This CDR3 has 17 residues. The V gene end was trimmed by 0 bases and the J gene end by 1 base; junction bases not matched to a gene: 4. The CDR3 loop reads CATSDLPGQGGTDTQYF. The CDR3 DNA is TGTGCCACCAGTGATTTGCCGGGACAGGGTGGCACAGATACGCAGTATTTT.

The rearrangement links TRBV29-1 to TRBJ1-3; no reliable D call. CDR1 and CDR2 from the germline V gene are SQVTM and ANQGSEA. Trimming stripped 3 bases from V and 0 bases from J, with 9 bases between. The CDR3 runs to 14 residues. CDR3 sequence: CSVEAPNSGNTIYF. CDR3 DNA: TGCAGCGTTGAGGCCCCGAACTCTGGAAACACCATATATTTT.

V gene TRBV6-1 combines with J gene TRBJ2-7; maybe TRBD1 (5 bases). V was clipped by 2 bases and J by 2 bases, with 13 bases between them. CDR3 size: 15 residues. Germline V gene data show CDR1 as MNHNS and CDR2 as SASEGT. The CDR3 region is CASSEYGTGTYEQYF. CDR3 nucleotides: TGTGCCAGCAGTGAATATGGCACAGGTACCTACGAGCAGTACTTC.

This clone came up a few times. The chain joins TRBV28 to TRBJ2-4; D may be TRBD2 (6 bases). Germline CDR1 is MDHEN and CDR2 is SYDVKM. The V and J ends lost 5 bases and 2 bases respectively, with 10 bases between them. The CDR3 has 14 residues. DNA of the CDR3: TGTGCCAGCAGTCCCGGGGACTCCAAAAACATTCAGTACTTC. Amino acids: CASSPGDSKNIQYF.

The chain employs TRBV10-1 and TRBJ2-2; 8 nucleotides align to TRBD1. Germline assignment: CDR1 WNHNN and CDR2 SYGVQD (reference sequence). V lost 2 bases, J lost 3 bases, and 2 bases stayed unmatched. This CDR3 is built from 15 residues. CDR3 DNA sequence: TGCGCCAGCAGTGAGGGACAGGGTGACACCGGGGAGCTGTTTTTT. It yields the protein CASSEGQGDTGELFF.

The chain carries TRBV5-5 and TRBJ1-3, with D possibly TRBD1 on 5 matching bases. The germline CDR1 and CDR2 sequences are SGHKS and YYEKEE (reference sequence). Trimming pared 0 bases from V and 2 bases from J, leaving 9 bases between. The CDR3 contains 15 residues. CDR3 region: CASSLGGIPGNTIYF. CDR3 DNA: TGTGCCAGCAGCTTGGGGGGCATTCCTGGAAACACCATATATTTT.

The chain couples TRBV11-2 to TRBJ1-3; no clear D gene. The V end lost 1 base, the J end lost 0 bases, and 7 bases lay between the germline ends. The CDR3 is 15 residues long. CDR1 is SGHAT and CDR2 is FQNNGV in the germline V gene. CDR3 nucleotide sequence: TGTGCCAGCAGCTTAGGCTCGGGCTCTGGAAACACCATATATTTT. This sequence encodes CASSLGSGSGNTIYF.

This clone was picked up one time. J is TRBJ2-1 and V is TRBV19, with 10 bases lining up with TRBD2. Germline assignment: CDR1 LNHDA and CDR2 SQIVND (reference sequence). This CDR3 has 15 residues. V shed 2 bases, J shed 7 bases, and the junction held 5 bases outside the gene matches. CDR3 in DNA: TGTGCCAGTAGTATACTAGCGGGGGAAAGGAATGAGCAGTTCTTC. Amino acids: CASSILAGERNEQFF.

This chain joins TRBV29-1 and TRBJ1-2; D is uncertain. This CDR3 is built from 12 residues. V shed 5 bases and J shed 1 base, with 8 bases lying between them. CDR1 SQVTM and CDR2 ANQGSEA come from the germline V gene. The CDR3 DNA sequence: TGCAGCGTTACAACATATAACTATGGCTACACCTTC. It translates to CSVTTYNYGYTF.

The rearrangement links TRBV27 to TRBJ2-5; tentative D call: TRBD1 (6 bases). Trimming removed 4 bases at V and 3 bases at J, with 15 bases between. CDR1 and CDR2 from the germline V gene are MNHEY and SMNVEV (reference sequence). The length of the CDR3 is 15 residues. CDR3 residues: CASSWGMGAKETQYF. The CDR3 nucleotides are TGTGCCAGCAGTTGGGGTATGGGGGCCAAAGAGACCCAGTACTTC.

V is TRBV9 and J is TRBJ1-3; 7 bases are a match to TRBD1. Germline loops: CDR1 SGDLS, CDR2 YYNGEE. CDR3 length: 14 residues. V was clipped by 5 bases and J by 6 bases; unmatched bases: 8. Here the CDR3 reads CASRPTGTKNTIYF. Written as DNA, the CDR3 is TGTGCCAGCAGGCCGACAGGGACAAAAAACACCATATATTTT. Looking up the rest from reference TRBV9 and TRBJ1-3 gives the full variable domain: DSGVTQTPKHLITATGQRVTLRCSPRSGDLSVYWYQQSLDQGLQFLIQYYNGEERAKGNILERFSAQQFPDLHSELNLSSLELGDSALYFCASRPTGTKNTIYFGEGSWLTVV.

This clone occurred a few times. The rearrangement links TRBV20-1 to TRBJ2-7; 7 nucleotides match TRBD1. Trimming cost V 3 bases and J 3 bases; bases outside gene matches: 8. The CDR3 sequence is 14 residues long. Germline lookup yields CDR1 DFQATT and CDR2 SNEGSKA (reference sequence). CDR3 sequence: CSASADRTLYEQYV. Written as DNA, the CDR3 is TGCAGTGCTAGTGCGGACAGGACCCTCTACGAGCAGTACGTC.